This T cell receptor beta chain comes out of a study of blood T cell repertoires in COVID-19. Across the study: Collection of acute and convalescent COVID-19 samples took place in the United States, Italy and Spain. Sources were T cells, B-cell-depleted T cells, or PBMCs; the material itself was cDNA or gDNA.

From germline, CDR1 is MDHEN and CDR2 SYDVKM. V was clipped by 4 bases and J by 4 bases; unmatched bases: 2. CDR3 length equals 13 residues. Methods used by the authors: Estimated nucleated cell counts came from reference gene primer amplification. Only in-frame clones appear in the TCRdb table, and some are missing; sequencing was by immunoSEQ multiplex PCR. The DNA was the basis for D and trimming; V, J and clone size are from that table. The sample records about 110,000 clones, around 83% being singletons. Source material: peripheral blood. The TCR originated in a woman between 65 and 79 years old with acute or convalescent COVID-19. The chain combines TRBV28 with TRBJ1-2, with TRBD1 matching over 8 bases. The CDR3: CASSYRGGYGYTF. CDR3 bases: TGTGCCAGCAGTTACAGGGGGGGCTATGGCTACACCTTC.